This T cell receptor beta chain was sequenced during a study of T cell repertoires in ileal Crohn's disease. For the study at large: At surgery, 35% of patients smoked, with median disease duration roughly 8.3 years.

Germline assignment: CDR1 SGHTA and CDR2 FQGTGA. This CDR3 comprises 18 residues. Trimming at V came to 1 base and at J to 7 bases, leaving 18 bases not matched to a gene. Method: immunoSEQ multiplex PCR; TCRdb's copy keeps in-frame clones and lacks some. Of several thousand clones in the sample, approximately 91% are singletons; the top ten hold 4.5% to 5%. This sequence joins TRBV7-3 and TRBJ1-2; TRBD1 agrees at 7 bases. Sequenced material: ileal tissue. The source of this sequence is an adult with Crohn's disease. CDR3 sequence reads: CASSLKGGGAPGSGGYTF. CDR3 in DNA: TGTGCCAGCAGCTTAAAAGGAGGGGGCGCGCCGGGGAGCGGTGGCTACACCTTC.